Reported below is one T cell receptor (beta chain). This sample stems from a study of cytomegalovirus exposure and HLA in healthy donors. Trimming left V 1 base short and J 8 bases short, with 15 bases between. The CDR3 consists of 15 residues. The germline V gene has CDR1 MGHDK and CDR2 SYGVNS. Both 60 Vbeta primers and 13 Jbeta primers went into the PCR. The protocol was immunoSEQ multiplex PCR, while the TCRdb copy is restricted to in-frame clones and leaves out a portion. The sample lists approximately 150,000 clones; around four fifths were seen once. Sequencing input: PBMCs. The chain couples TRBV25-1 to TRBJ2-1; no reliable D call. This clonotype originated in a man younger than 35 in good health and CMV-seropositive. CDR3: CASSESGASGDEQFF. In DNA, the CDR3 is TGTGCCAGCAGTGAATCAGGCGCGTCAGGCGATGAGCAGTTCTTC.